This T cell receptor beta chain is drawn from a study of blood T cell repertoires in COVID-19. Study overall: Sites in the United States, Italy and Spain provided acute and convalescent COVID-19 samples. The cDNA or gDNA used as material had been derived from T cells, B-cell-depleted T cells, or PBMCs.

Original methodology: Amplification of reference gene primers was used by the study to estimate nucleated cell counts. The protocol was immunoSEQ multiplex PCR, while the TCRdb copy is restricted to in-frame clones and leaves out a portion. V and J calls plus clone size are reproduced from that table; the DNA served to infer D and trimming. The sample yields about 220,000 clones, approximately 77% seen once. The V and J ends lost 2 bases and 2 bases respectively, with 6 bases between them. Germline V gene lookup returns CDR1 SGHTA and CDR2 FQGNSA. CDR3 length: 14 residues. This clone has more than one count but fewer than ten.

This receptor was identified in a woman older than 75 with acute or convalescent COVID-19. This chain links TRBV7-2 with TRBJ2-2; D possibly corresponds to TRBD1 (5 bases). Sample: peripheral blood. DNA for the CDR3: TGTGCCAGCAGCTTACAGGGAAACACCGGGGAGCTGTTTTTT. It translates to CASSLQGNTGELFF.